A selection of T cell receptor beta chains follows, all from one sample in a study of PD-L1 blockade in urothelial cancer. Only in-frame clones appear in the TCRdb table, and some are missing; sequencing was by immunoSEQ multiplex PCR. The sample lists some 120,000 clones; about four fifths were seen once. Material: PBMCs, obtained around atezolizumab (anti-PD-L1) treatment. The source of these receptors is a man aged 50-59 years with urothelial cancer. CDR3s include the opening cysteine and the closing phenylalanine or tryptophan. Each record gives: D gene, V gene, J gene, clone size, CDR3 protein, CDR3 DNA. D genes are given only for firm matches. Rows give clone size only sometimes, using once, few, many, or a class for an expanded clone.

d_call: NA; v_call: TRBV7-6; j_call: TRBJ1-3; clone_size: NA; cdr3_aa: CASSLGRSSGNTIYF; cdr3_nt: TGTGCCAGCAGCTTAGGGAGGAGCTCTGGAAACACCATATATTTT
d_call: TRBD2; v_call: TRBV7-3; j_call: TRBJ2-2; clone_size: NA; cdr3_aa: CASSFGGGELFF; cdr3_nt: TGTGCCAGCAGCTTTGGCGGGGGTGAGCTGTTTTTT
d_call: TRBD1; v_call: TRBV28; j_call: TRBJ2-7; clone_size: NA; cdr3_aa: CASSLSGQGSEQYF; cdr3_nt: TGTGCCAGCAGTTTATCGGGACAGGGATCCGAGCAGTACTTC
d_call: TRBD1; v_call: TRBV2; j_call: TRBJ1-5; clone_size: NA; cdr3_aa: CASSENFHRGTNQPQHF; cdr3_nt: TGTGCCAGCAGCGAAAACTTCCACAGGGGGACCAATCAGCCCCAGCATTTT
d_call: NA; v_call: TRBV27; j_call: TRBJ1-2; clone_size: NA; cdr3_aa: CASWRSGLYGYTF; cdr3_nt: TGTGCCAGCTGGAGGAGTGGGCTCTATGGCTACACCTTC
d_call: NA; v_call: TRBV19; j_call: TRBJ2-3; clone_size: NA; cdr3_aa: CATVDGSVADTQYF; cdr3_nt: TGTGCCACCGTCGACGGGAGCGTCGCAGATACGCAGTATTTT
d_call: TRBD2; v_call: TRBV2; j_call: TRBJ2-7; clone_size: NA; cdr3_aa: CASRRTSGRHQGEQYF; cdr3_nt: TGTGCCAGCAGGAGGACTAGCGGGAGGCATCAGGGGGAGCAGTACTTC
d_call: NA; v_call: TRBV5-1; j_call: TRBJ2-4; clone_size: NA; cdr3_aa: CASSFPGDKNIQYF; cdr3_nt: TGCGCCAGCAGCTTTCCAGGGGACAAAAACATTCAGTACTTC
d_call: TRBD1; v_call: TRBV19; j_call: TRBJ1-1; clone_size: NA; cdr3_aa: CASRDRAWAFF; cdr3_nt: TGTGCCAGTAGGGACAGGGCGTGGGCTTTCTTT
d_call: TRBD2; v_call: TRBV19; j_call: TRBJ2-5; clone_size: NA; cdr3_aa: CASRGRTSGKETQYF; cdr3_nt: TGTGCCAGTAGGGGGAGGACTAGCGGAAAAGAGACCCAGTACTTC
d_call: NA; v_call: TRBV6-1; j_call: TRBJ1-1; clone_size: few; cdr3_aa: CASSRTNTEAFF; cdr3_nt: TGTGCCAGCAGTAGGACAAACACTGAAGCTTTCTTT
d_call: TRBD1; v_call: TRBV5-1; j_call: TRBJ2-2; clone_size: NA; cdr3_aa: CASSLRQGRRTGELFF; cdr3_nt: TGCGCCAGCAGCTTAAGACAGGGGAGGAGGACCGGGGAGCTGTTTTTT
d_call: NA; v_call: TRBV10-1; j_call: TRBJ1-1; clone_size: NA; cdr3_aa: CASLLLRGYTEAFF; cdr3_nt: TGCGCCAGCCTGCTTCTCCGGGGGTACACTGAAGCTTTCTTT
d_call: TRBD2; v_call: TRBV30; j_call: TRBJ2-1; clone_size: NA; cdr3_aa: CAWKTSGSYNEQFF; cdr3_nt: TGTGCCTGGAAAACTAGCGGATCCTACAATGAGCAGTTCTTC
d_call: NA; v_call: TRBV5-1; j_call: TRBJ2-3; clone_size: NA; cdr3_aa: CASSQSGRTDTQYF; cdr3_nt: TGCGCCAGCAGCCAAAGCGGGCGCACAGATACGCAGTATTTT
d_call: NA; v_call: TRBV28; j_call: TRBJ1-3; clone_size: NA; cdr3_aa: CASSSGQFLPFSGNTIYF; cdr3_nt: TGTGCCAGCAGTTCAGGACAGTTCCTCCCCTTCTCTGGAAACACCATATATTTT
d_call: NA; v_call: TRBV6-5; j_call: TRBJ2-2; clone_size: NA; cdr3_aa: CASSRSRAGELFF; cdr3_nt: TGTGCCAGCAGCCGAAGTCGGGCCGGGGAGCTGTTTTTT
d_call: NA; v_call: TRBV7-2; j_call: TRBJ2-2; clone_size: NA; cdr3_aa: CASSARVRITGELFF; cdr3_nt: TGTGCCAGCAGCGCCAGGGTTCGTATCACCGGGGAGCTGTTTTTT
d_call: TRBD1; v_call: TRBV7-2; j_call: TRBJ2-7; clone_size: few; cdr3_aa: CASSSGQGSYEQYF; cdr3_nt: TGTGCCAGCAGCTCGGGACAGGGTTCCTACGAGCAGTACTTC
d_call: NA; v_call: TRBV5-1; j_call: TRBJ2-5; clone_size: NA; cdr3_aa: CASSLGGLAGQETQYF; cdr3_nt: TGCGCCAGCAGCTTGGGGGGTTTGGCGGGACAAGAGACCCAGTACTTC
d_call: NA; v_call: TRBV28; j_call: TRBJ2-1; clone_size: NA; cdr3_aa: CASRSAGQRVYGFF; cdr3_nt: TGTGCCAGCAGAAGCGCGGGACAGCGGGTTTATGGGTTCTTC
d_call: TRBD1; v_call: TRBV5-4; j_call: TRBJ2-2; clone_size: NA; cdr3_aa: CASSTRDSNTGELFF; cdr3_nt: TGTGCCAGCAGCACCCGGGACAGTAACACCGGGGAGCTGTTTTTT
d_call: NA; v_call: TRBV5-6; j_call: TRBJ1-3; clone_size: NA; cdr3_aa: CASSLYSAGGGTIYF; cdr3_nt: TGTGCCAGCAGCTTGTACAGCGCCGGAGGAGGCACCATATATTTT
d_call: TRBD1; v_call: TRBV7-9; j_call: TRBJ1-5; clone_size: few; cdr3_aa: CASSPGQDNQPQHF; cdr3_nt: TGTGCCAGCAGCCCCGGACAGGACAATCAGCCCCAGCATTTT
d_call: NA; v_call: TRBV11-2; j_call: TRBJ2-3; clone_size: NA; cdr3_aa: CASSLHVDTQYF; cdr3_nt: TGTGCCAGCAGCTTACATGTAGATACGCAGTATTTT
d_call: NA; v_call: TRBV15; j_call: TRBJ2-7; clone_size: NA; cdr3_aa: CATGLSPGDEQYF; cdr3_nt: TGTGCCACCGGGTTGTCCCCCGGGGACGAGCAGTACTTC
d_call: TRBD1; v_call: TRBV28; j_call: TRBJ1-1; clone_size: NA; cdr3_aa: CASRDGQGRGDTEAFF; cdr3_nt: TGTGCCAGCAGGGACGGACAGGGGAGGGGAGACACTGAAGCTTTCTTT
d_call: TRBD2; v_call: TRBV28; j_call: TRBJ2-7; clone_size: NA; cdr3_aa: CASSEMAGVKEQYF; cdr3_nt: TGTGCCAGCAGTGAAATGGCGGGAGTGAAAGAGCAGTACTTC
d_call: NA; v_call: TRBV28; j_call: TRBJ1-1; clone_size: NA; cdr3_aa: CASSEGGTPEAFF; cdr3_nt: TGTGCCAGCAGCGAGGGAGGTACCCCTGAAGCTTTCTTT
d_call: NA; v_call: TRBV19; j_call: TRBJ1-4; clone_size: once; cdr3_aa: CASRPTGYGPNEKLFF; cdr3_nt: TGTGCCAGTAGACCCACAGGGTACGGTCCTAATGAAAAACTGTTTTTT
d_call: NA; v_call: TRBV4-1; j_call: TRBJ2-2; clone_size: NA; cdr3_aa: CASSRASNTGELFF; cdr3_nt: TGCGCCAGCAGCCGAGCTTCGAACACCGGGGAGCTGTTTTTT
d_call: NA; v_call: TRBV2; j_call: TRBJ2-1; clone_size: NA; cdr3_aa: CASSVREPLYEQFF; cdr3_nt: TGTGCCAGCAGTGTACGGGAACCGTTATATGAGCAGTTCTTC
d_call: TRBD2; v_call: TRBV9; j_call: TRBJ2-1; clone_size: few; cdr3_aa: CASGRASGSNEQFF; cdr3_nt: TGTGCCAGCGGTCGAGCTAGCGGGAGTAATGAGCAGTTCTTC
d_call: TRBD1; v_call: TRBV7-9; j_call: TRBJ2-3; clone_size: NA; cdr3_aa: CASSSSGTGTDTQYF; cdr3_nt: TGTGCCAGCAGCTCATCCGGGACAGGGACAGATACGCAGTATTTT
d_call: TRBD2; v_call: TRBV5-1; j_call: TRBJ2-7; clone_size: NA; cdr3_aa: CASSSHSGEANEQYF; cdr3_nt: TGCGCCAGCTCATCCCATAGCGGGGAGGCGAACGAGCAGTACTTC
d_call: TRBD2; v_call: TRBV7-8; j_call: TRBJ2-5; clone_size: NA; cdr3_aa: CASSVEASGRQETQYF; cdr3_nt: TGTGCCAGCAGCGTAGAGGCTAGCGGGAGGCAAGAGACCCAGTACTTC
d_call: TRBD1; v_call: TRBV6-5; j_call: TRBJ1-3; clone_size: NA; cdr3_aa: CASRTGVFGNTIYF; cdr3_nt: TGTGCCAGCAGGACAGGGGTTTTTGGAAACACCATATATTTT
d_call: TRBD2; v_call: TRBV28; j_call: TRBJ2-7; clone_size: NA; cdr3_aa: CASGLAGVYEQYF; cdr3_nt: TGTGCCAGCGGACTAGCGGGGGTCTACGAGCAGTACTTC
d_call: TRBD1; v_call: TRBV6-5; j_call: TRBJ2-7; clone_size: once; cdr3_aa: CASRRPGTGEQYF; cdr3_nt: TGTGCCAGCAGACGACCCGGGACAGGGGAACAGTACTTC
d_call: TRBD1; v_call: TRBV5-4; j_call: TRBJ1-2; clone_size: few; cdr3_aa: CASSSGQQNYGYTF; cdr3_nt: TGTGCCAGCAGCTCGGGACAGCAGAACTATGGCTACACCTTC
d_call: TRBD1; v_call: TRBV6-1; j_call: TRBJ2-5; clone_size: NA; cdr3_aa: CASRQGQVTTQYF; cdr3_nt: TGTGCCAGCAGACAGGGACAGGTCACGACCCAGTACTTC
d_call: NA; v_call: TRBV28; j_call: TRBJ1-5; clone_size: NA; cdr3_aa: CASGRGQPQHF; cdr3_nt: TGTGCCAGCGGGAGAGGTCAGCCCCAGCATTTT
d_call: NA; v_call: TRBV19; j_call: TRBJ1-6; clone_size: NA; cdr3_aa: CATRRGSSNSPLHF; cdr3_nt: TGTGCAACGAGGCGGGGGAGCAGTAATTCACCCCTCCACTTT
d_call: NA; v_call: TRBV7-2; j_call: TRBJ2-7; clone_size: NA; cdr3_aa: CASSLRVGEQYF; cdr3_nt: TGTGCCAGCAGCCTGAGGGTAGGGGAGCAGTACTTC
d_call: TRBD1; v_call: TRBV7-9; j_call: TRBJ1-1; clone_size: NA; cdr3_aa: CASSTEGGWAFF; cdr3_nt: TGTGCCAGCAGCACAGAAGGGGGCTGGGCTTTCTTT
d_call: TRBD1; v_call: TRBV10-1; j_call: TRBJ1-2; clone_size: NA; cdr3_aa: CARDHRGVVGYTF; cdr3_nt: TGCGCCAGAGATCACAGGGGAGTTGTTGGCTACACCTTC
d_call: TRBD2; v_call: TRBV19; j_call: TRBJ2-2; clone_size: NA; cdr3_aa: CATAGSGSIGELFF; cdr3_nt: TGTGCCACCGCGGGAAGCGGGAGCATCGGGGAGCTGTTTTTT
d_call: TRBD1; v_call: TRBV18; j_call: TRBJ2-7; clone_size: NA; cdr3_aa: CASSPLKQGNEQYF; cdr3_nt: TGTGCCAGCTCACCATTAAAACAGGGGAACGAGCAGTACTTC